Listed here are 7 T cell receptor beta chains from one sample, sequenced in a study of T cell responses to AZD1222 COVID-19 vaccine. Produced via immunoSEQ multiplex PCR; TCRdb's table is partial and in-frame only. The data contain around 100,000 clones, over 90% of them singletons. Sequenced here: peripheral blood, sampled on day 0 of AZD1222 vaccination. These receptors all come from an adult in good health.

This clone appeared a single time. The chain uses TRBV5-4 and TRBJ2-3; 8 bases are shared with TRBD2. The CDR3 has 16 residues. After removal of 4 bases from V and 5 bases from J, the junction contained 12 bases not matched to a gene. The germline CDR1 and CDR2 sequences are SGHNT and YYREEE (reference sequence). The CDR3, as DNA: TGTGCCAGCAGCCTCGGATCTAGCGGGTCTATAGATACGCAGTATTTT. It specifies CASSLGSSGSIDTQYF. Complete variable domain (other parts from reference TRBV5-4 and TRBJ2-3): ETGVTQSPTHLIKTRGQQVTLRCSSQSGHNTVSWYQQALGQGPQFIFQYYREEENGRGNFPPRFSGLQFPNYSSELNVNALELDDSALYLCASSLGSSGSIDTQYFGPGTRLTVL.

This rearrangement joins TRBV7-3 to TRBJ1-1; D remains ambiguous. Per the germline V gene, CDR1 is SGHTA and CDR2 is FQGTGA. The V end was cut by 2 bases, the J end by 5 bases, with 15 bases between. The CDR3 is 15 amino acids. CDR3 amino acids: CASSLEGAGITEAFF. The CDR3 DNA reads TGTGCCAGCAGCTTAGAAGGAGCGGGAATAACTGAAGCTTTCTTT.

The chain recombines TRBV11-3 with TRBJ1-2, with 7 bases matching TRBD1. Germline CDR1 reads SGHNT; CDR2 reads YENEEA. The V gene end was trimmed by 0 bases and the J gene end by 4 bases; junction bases not matched to a gene: 8. This CDR3 has 16 residues. In DNA form, the CDR3 reads TGTGCCAGCAGCTTAGAGGGCCGAGGGGGCATCTATGGCTACACCTTC. Amino acid sequence: CASSLEGRGGIYGYTF.

This rearrangement joins TRBV24-1 to TRBJ1-2; tentatively, D is TRBD1 (5 bases). CDR1 and CDR2 (germline): KGHDR, SFDVKD. Trimming left V 5 bases short and J 5 bases short, with 11 bases between. The CDR3 is 13 amino acids. For the CDR3, the DNA is TGTGCCACCAGTGTCACTGGGGGGTATGGCTACACCTTC. This encodes CATSVTGGYGYTF.

The genes are TRBV11-3 and TRBJ2-1, with D perhaps TRBD2 (6 bases). Per the germline V gene, CDR1 is SGHNT and CDR2 is YENEEA. The CDR3 loop spans 15 amino acids. Between the trimmed V and J ends, which lost 3 bases and 11 bases, there was a span of 20 bases. CDR3 amino acids: CASSFVVAEEEKQFF. CDR3 sequence (DNA): TGTGCCAGCAGCTTCGTAGTAGCGGAAGAGGAGAAGCAGTTCTTC. Variable domain in full (rest from reference TRBV11-3 and TRBJ2-1): EAGVVQSPRYKIIEKKQPVAFWCNPISGHNTLYWYLQNLGQGPELLIRYENEEAVDDSQLPKDRFSAERLKGVDSTLKIQPAELGDSAVYLCASSFVVAEEEKQFFGPGTRLTVL.

The CDR3, as DNA: TGCGCCAGCAGATCCGAAGTCTCCTATGGCTACACCTTC. Protein sequence: CASRSEVSYGYTF. The chain has TRBV10-2 and TRBJ1-2; no clear D. Trimming took off 6 bases at V and 4 bases at J, with 12 bases between the two ends. CDR1 and CDR2 (germline): WSHSY, SAAADI. The CDR3 extends over 13 amino acids.

The chain combines TRBV13 with TRBJ1-1, with 10 bases matching TRBD1. V was pared by 5 bases and J by 7 bases, with 10 bases of the junction left unmatched. This CDR3 is built from 15 residues. Germline V gene sequence: CDR1 PRHDT, CDR2 FYEKMQ (reference sequence). CDR3 in DNA: TGTGCCAGCAGCGACCGGGACAGGGGTGAGAGTGAAGCTTTCTTT. This translates into CASSDRDRGESEAFF.